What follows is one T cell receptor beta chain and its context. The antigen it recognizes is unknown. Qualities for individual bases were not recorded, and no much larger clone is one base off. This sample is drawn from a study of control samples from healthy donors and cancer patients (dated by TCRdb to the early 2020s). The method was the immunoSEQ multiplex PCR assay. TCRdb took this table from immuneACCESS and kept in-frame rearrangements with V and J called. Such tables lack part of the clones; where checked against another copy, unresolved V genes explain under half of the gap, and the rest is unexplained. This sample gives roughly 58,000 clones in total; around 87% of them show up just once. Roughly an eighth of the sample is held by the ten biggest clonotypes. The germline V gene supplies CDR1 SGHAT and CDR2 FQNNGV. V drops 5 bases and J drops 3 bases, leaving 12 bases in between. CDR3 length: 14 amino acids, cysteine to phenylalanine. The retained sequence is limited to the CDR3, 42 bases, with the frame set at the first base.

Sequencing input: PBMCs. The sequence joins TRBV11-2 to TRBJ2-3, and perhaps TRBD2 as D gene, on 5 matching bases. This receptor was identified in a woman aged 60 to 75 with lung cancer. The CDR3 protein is CASSLWGETDTQYF. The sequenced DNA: TGTGCCAGCAGCCTGTGGGGAGAAACAGATACGCAGTATTTT.